Each of the 22 T cell receptor beta chains below was sequenced from the same sample in a study of cytomegalovirus exposure and HLA in healthy donors. Data came from immunoSEQ multiplex PCR; TCRdb stores just in-frame clones and leaves some out. In the table there are 90,000 to 120,000 clones, approximately 94% of which are singletons. The sample was PBMCs. The receptors come from a woman aged 18-30 years in good health and CMV-seronegative.

V and J are TRBV15 and TRBJ1-1; no clear D gene. Germline V CDR1 and CDR2: LNHNV, YYDKDF (reference sequence). This CDR3 is built from 15 residues. The V end was cut by 0 bases, the J end by 1 base, with 9 bases between. CDR3 in amino acids: CATSRDVVRNTEAFF. The CDR3 DNA follows: TGTGCCACCAGCAGAGATGTGGTGAGGAACACTGAAGCTTTCTTT.

This chain links TRBV5-6 with TRBJ2-1; 14 nucleotides align to TRBD2. This CDR3 is 15 amino acids long. Trimming cost V 1 base and J 7 bases; bases outside gene matches: 1. Looked up from germline, CDR1 is SGHDT and CDR2 is YYEEEE. The CDR3 nucleotides read TGTGCCAGCAGCTTGTGGACTAGCGGGGGGAATGAGCAGTTCTTC. It yields the protein CASSLWTSGGNEQFF.

The genes are TRBV5-4 and TRBJ2-3, with 8 bases fitting TRBD2. CDR1 SGHNT and CDR2 YYREEE come from the germline V gene (reference sequence). The V and J ends lost 4 bases and 0 bases, in that order; junction bases with no gene match: 7. The CDR3 is 16 residues long. The CDR3 protein is CASSPAGTSSTDTQYF. As DNA, the CDR3 is TGTGCCAGCAGCCCGGCCGGGACTAGTAGCACAGATACGCAGTATTTT.

The chain is built from TRBV7-9 and TRBJ1-1; 8 bases align to TRBD1. This CDR3 is 16 amino acids long. J gave up 1 base and V 4 bases, and 8 bases lay outside the gene matches. Germline V gene data show CDR1 as SEHNR and CDR2 as FQNEAQ (reference sequence). In DNA form, the CDR3 reads TGTGCCAGCAGCTCGACGGACAGGGTCACGAACACTGAAGCTTTCTTT. Amino acid sequence: CASSSTDRVTNTEAFF. Filled out from reference TRBV7-9 and TRBJ1-1, the complete variable domain reads DTGVSQNPRHKITKRGQNVTFRCDPISEHNRLYWYRQTLGQGPEFLTYFQNEAQLEKSRLLSDRFSAERPKGSFSTLEIQRTEQGDSAMYLCASSSTDRVTNTEAFFGQGTRLTVV.

The chain couples TRBV11-2 to TRBJ2-2, with 9 bases fitting TRBD1. The CDR3 loop spans 19 amino acids. V dropped 5 bases and J dropped 0; count of bases not matched to a gene: 13. Germline CDR1 reads SGHAT; CDR2 reads FQNNGV. The CDR3 nucleotides read TGTGCCAGCAGCCCCCGGGACAGGGTTATCTCTACGAACACCGGGGAGCTGTTTTTT. Protein sequence: CASSPRDRVISTNTGELFF. The complete variable domain, with remaining parts taken from reference TRBV11-2 and TRBJ2-2, reads EAGVAQSPRYKIIEKRQSVAFWCNPISGHATLYWYQQILGQGPKLLIQFQNNGVVDDSQLPKDRFSAERLKGVDSTLKIQPAKLEDSAVYLCASSPRDRVISTNTGELFFGEGSRLTVL.

Written as DNA, the CDR3 is TGTGCCAGCAGTTTAAGCGGCAGGGAAGCTTTCTTT. Encoded protein: CASSLSGREAFF. The J gene is TRBJ1-1, the V gene TRBV28; D is unresolved. Germline V gene data show CDR1 as MDHEN and CDR2 as SYDVKM. The CDR3 has 12 amino acids. V lost 2 bases to trimming and J lost 8 bases, with 9 bases between them.

The count of this clone is one. The chain has TRBV5-1 and TRBJ1-6, with 8 bases identical to TRBD1. Per germline, CDR1 SGHRS and CDR2 YFSETQ. V shed 0 bases and J 14 bases; nucleotides not matched to a gene: 7. The CDR3 loop spans 14 amino acids. CDR3 region: CASSLAAGGEALHF. CDR3 coding DNA: TGCGCCAGCAGCTTGGCGGCAGGGGGCGAGGCCCTCCACTTT.

The chain employs TRBV14 and TRBJ1-1; D possibly corresponds to TRBD1 (6 bases). CDR3 length: 13 residues. CDR1 is SGHDN and CDR2 is FVKESK in the germline V gene. V was clipped by 4 bases and J by 5 bases, with 11 bases between them. The CDR3 region is CASSLAGVTEAFF. As DNA, the CDR3 is TGTGCCAGCAGCCTGGCAGGGGTGACTGAAGCTTTCTTT.

The chain carries TRBV19 and TRBJ1-1; D call uncertain. Germline-derived CDR1 and CDR2 are LNHDA and SQIVND (reference sequence). The CDR3 length is 14 residues. V was shortened by 4 bases and J by 1 base, with 10 bases between the two germline ends. CDR3 nucleotides: TGTGCCAGTAGTACGAGATCTCAGAACACTGAAGCTTTCTTT. It yields the protein CASSTRSQNTEAFF.

This clone was picked up one time. The CDR3 spells CASSPPRPIETQYF. Written as DNA, the CDR3 is TGCGCCAGCAGCCCACCGAGGCCTATAGAGACCCAGTACTTC. This chain uses TRBV5-1 with TRBJ2-5; unclear D gene. Germline loops: CDR1 SGHRS, CDR2 YFSETQ. The CDR3 is made up of 14 amino acids. V dropped 4 bases and J dropped 4 bases, with 14 bases sitting between them.

The chain has TRBV5-8 and TRBJ2-3, with 7 positions matching TRBD1. Germline values: CDR1 SGHTS, CDR2 YDEGEE. CDR3 length: 14 residues. Losses at the gene ends were 0 bases for V and 4 bases for J; bases not matched to a gene: 2. The chain's CDR3 is CASSLGQGSDTQYF. The CDR3 DNA reads as TGTGCCAGCAGCTTGGGACAGGGATCAGATACGCAGTATTTT.

This rearrangement joins TRBV19 to TRBJ1-1, with a tentative D call TRBD1 (6 bases). Germline CDR1 reads LNHDA; CDR2 reads SQIVND (reference sequence). V lost 0 bases to trimming and J lost 0 bases, with 17 bases between them. This CDR3 contains 18 residues. This CDR3 is CASSIDQRDKGMNTEAFF. The CDR3 DNA sequence: TGTGCCAGTAGTATAGATCAGAGGGACAAGGGCATGAACACTGAAGCTTTCTTT. The full variable domain, in which reference TRBV19 and TRBJ1-1 provide the parts outside the CDR3, is DGGITQSPKYLFRKEGQNVTLSCEQNLNHDAMYWYRQDPGQGLRLIYYSQIVNDFQKGDIAEGYSVSREKKESFPLTVTSAQKNPTAFYLCASSIDQRDKGMNTEAFFGQGTRLTVV.

The chain combines TRBV5-1 with TRBJ1-1, with 7 bases identical to TRBD1. The germline V gene encodes CDR1 SGHRS and CDR2 YFSETQ. CDR3 length equals 14 residues. The J segment lost 3 bases and the V segment lost 3 bases, leaving 5 bases of the junction unmatched. Here the CDR3 DNA reads TGCGCCAGCAGCTCACTAACAGGGGACACTGAAGCTTTCTTT. It encodes CASSSLTGDTEAFF.

The chain recombines TRBV7-2 with TRBJ2-1; 12 bases line up with TRBD2. The V gene's germline CDR1 is SGHTA and CDR2 FQGNSA. The CDR3 length is 16 residues. The V and J ends lost 5 bases and 6 bases, in that order; junction bases with no gene match: 8. CDR3 residues: CASSASGGGRSNEQFF. The CDR3 DNA is TGTGCCAGCAGCGCTAGCGGGGGGGGCCGCTCCAATGAGCAGTTCTTC.

The chain combines TRBV27 with TRBJ1-6; 7 bases agree with TRBD1. This CDR3 contains 14 residues. Germline lookup yields CDR1 MNHEY and CDR2 SMNVEV (reference sequence). V shed 3 bases, J shed 7 bases, and the junction held 3 bases outside the gene matches. CDR3 DNA: TGTGCCAGCAGTTTGACAGGGAGGAATTCACCCCTCCACTTT. This encodes CASSLTGRNSPLHF.

Concerning this clone: This specimen includes other DNA sequences encoding the same CDR3. The rearrangement uses TRBV7-9 and TRBJ2-1; the match to TRBD2 covers 7 bases. There are 15 residues in the CDR3. CDR1 is SEHNR, CDR2 FQNEAQ, per germline (reference sequence). V was clipped by 5 bases and J by 0 bases; unmatched bases: 4. The CDR3 bases are TGTGCCAGCAGCCGCTCGGGGGGCTCCTACAATGAGCAGTTCTTC. As protein: CASSRSGGSYNEQFF. The full variable domain, completed using reference TRBV7-9 and TRBJ2-1, is DTGVSQNPRHKITKRGQNVTFRCDPISEHNRLYWYRQTLGQGPEFLTYFQNEAQLEKSRLLSDRFSAERPKGSFSTLEIQRTEQGDSAMYLCASSRSGGSYNEQFFGPGTRLTVL.

The chain combines TRBV2 with TRBJ1-5, with a tentative D call TRBD1 (6 bases). Per germline, CDR1 SNHLY and CDR2 FYNNEI. Deletions cut 3 bases from V and 6 bases from J, with 9 bases between. This CDR3 has 13 residues. This CDR3 is CASSDRGRQPQHF. The CDR3 DNA reads TGTGCCAGCAGTGACAGGGGTCGTCAGCCCCAGCATTTT.

The genes are TRBV5-1 and TRBJ2-7; TRBD2 matches at 12 bases. The CDR3 has 15 residues. Germline CDR1 SGHRS, CDR2 YFSETQ. The junction had 1 base not matched to a gene; V was cut back by 0 bases and J by 3 bases. The CDR3, as DNA: TGCGCCAGCAGCTTGGCACTAGCGGGGGGCTACGAGCAGTACTTC. Residues: CASSLALAGGYEQYF.

The chain couples TRBV4-1 to TRBJ1-5, with D tentatively TRBD1 (6 bases). The germline V and J ends were trimmed by 0 bases and 9 bases, with 21 bases remaining between them. This CDR3 comprises 17 residues. Germline CDR1 reads MGHRA; CDR2 reads YSYEKL. CDR3 coding DNA: TGCGCCAGCAGCCAAGAAGGGTCGGGACAAAGCGTAAGGCCCCAGCATTTT. Protein: CASSQEGSGQSVRPQHF.

The CDR3 nucleotides read TGTGCCAGCAGCTCGGCGGGGGGATGGGACGAGCAGTACTTC. Its translation is CASSSAGGWDEQYF. This rearrangement joins TRBV2 to TRBJ2-7, with TRBD2 matching 8 bases. The ends lost 6 bases at V and 5 bases at J; junction bases unmatched: 9. The CDR3 sequence is 14 residues long. CDR1 and CDR2 (germline): SNHLY, FYNNEI.

The CDR3 sequence: CASSLVAAGGPVGETQYF. CDR3 nucleotide sequence: TGCGCCAGCAGCTTGGTCGCGGCGGGGGGGCCCGTAGGAGAGACCCAGTACTTC. The chain has TRBV5-1 and TRBJ2-5; 9 bases map to TRBD2. Germline V gene data show CDR1 as SGHRS and CDR2 as YFSETQ. V gave up 0 bases and J gave up 4 bases; unmatched junction bases: 13. The CDR3 contains 18 residues.

The V gene is TRBV28, the J gene TRBJ1-1, with 7 nucleotides matching TRBD1. Germline assignment: CDR1 MDHEN and CDR2 SYDVKM. With 10 bases clipped from V and 6 bases from J, the junction kept 23 bases outside the gene matches. The CDR3 length is 17 residues. This chain's CDR3 is CAIGTSTDRPRWAEAFF. CDR3 nucleotides: TGTGCCATCGGAACCTCAACGGACAGGCCGCGTTGGGCTGAAGCTTTCTTT. Full variable domain (remainder filled in from reference TRBV28 and TRBJ1-1): DVKVTQSSRYLVKRTGEKVFLECVQDMDHENMFWYRQDPGLGLRLIYFSYDVKMKEKGDIPEGYSVSREKKERFSLILESASTNQTSMYLCAIGTSTDRPRWAEAFFGQGTRLTVV.